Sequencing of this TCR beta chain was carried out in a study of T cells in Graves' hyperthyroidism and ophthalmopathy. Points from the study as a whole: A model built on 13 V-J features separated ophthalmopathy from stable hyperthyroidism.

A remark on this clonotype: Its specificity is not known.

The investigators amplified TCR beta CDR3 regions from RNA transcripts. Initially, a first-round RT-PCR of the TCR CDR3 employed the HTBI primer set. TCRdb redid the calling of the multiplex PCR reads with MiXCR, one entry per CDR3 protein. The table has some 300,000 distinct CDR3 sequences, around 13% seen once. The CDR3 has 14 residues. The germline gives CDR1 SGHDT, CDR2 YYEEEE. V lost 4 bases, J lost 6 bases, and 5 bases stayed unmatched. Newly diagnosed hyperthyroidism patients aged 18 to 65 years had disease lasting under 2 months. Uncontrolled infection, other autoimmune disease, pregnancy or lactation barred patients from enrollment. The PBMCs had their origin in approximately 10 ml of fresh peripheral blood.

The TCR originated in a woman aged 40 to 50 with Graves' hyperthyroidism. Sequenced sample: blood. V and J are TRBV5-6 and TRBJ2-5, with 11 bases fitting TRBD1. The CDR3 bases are TGTGCCAGCAGCGCGGGACAGGGGGGAAAGACCCAGTACTTC. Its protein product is CASSAGQGGKTQYF.